The T cell receptor (beta chain) described here comes from a study of blood T cell repertoires in COVID-19. Looking at the study overall: Samples of COVID-19 (acute and convalescent) were obtained from the United States, Italy and Spain. The cDNA or gDNA used as material had been derived from T cells, B-cell-depleted T cells, or PBMCs.

The CDR3 has 15 residues. Germline lookup yields CDR1 MNHEY and CDR2 SVGEGT. Losses at the gene ends were 4 bases for V and 4 bases for J; bases not matched to a gene: 8. Authors' analysis steps: Reference gene primer amplification yielded estimated nucleated cell counts. TCRdb's table, derived via immunoSEQ multiplex PCR, lists solely in-frame clones and lacks some. That table furnishes V, J and clone size, whereas the DNA furnished D and trimming. The sample has roughly 200,000 clones, around nine tenths seen once; the top ten hold approximately 0.88%. The sequence was collected from a woman aged 18-29 years who had recovered from COVID-19. V usage is TRBV6-2 or TRBV6-3 and J usage is TRBJ2-3, with 7 positions matching TRBD2. Material: peripheral blood. CDR3: CASSFAGLVSDTQYF. The CDR3 DNA is TGTGCCAGCAGTTTCGCCGGACTAGTGTCAGATACGCAGTATTTT.